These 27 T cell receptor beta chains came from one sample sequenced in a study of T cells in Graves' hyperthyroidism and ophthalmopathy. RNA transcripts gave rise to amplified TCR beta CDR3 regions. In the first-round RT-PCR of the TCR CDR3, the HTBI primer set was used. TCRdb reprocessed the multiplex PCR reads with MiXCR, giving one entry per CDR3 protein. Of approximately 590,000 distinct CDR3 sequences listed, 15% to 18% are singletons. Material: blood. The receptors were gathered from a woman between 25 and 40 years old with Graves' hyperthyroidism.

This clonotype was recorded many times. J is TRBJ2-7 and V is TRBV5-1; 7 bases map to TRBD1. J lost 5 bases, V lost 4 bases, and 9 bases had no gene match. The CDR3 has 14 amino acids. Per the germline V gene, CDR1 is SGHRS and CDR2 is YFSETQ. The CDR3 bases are TGCGCCAGCAGCCAGGAGACAGGGCTCGACGAGCAGTACTTC. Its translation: CASSQETGLDEQYF.

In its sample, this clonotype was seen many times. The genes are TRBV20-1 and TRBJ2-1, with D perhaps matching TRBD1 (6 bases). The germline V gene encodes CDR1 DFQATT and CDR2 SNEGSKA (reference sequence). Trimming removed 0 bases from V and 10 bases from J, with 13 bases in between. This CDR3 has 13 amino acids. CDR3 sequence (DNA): TGCAGTGCTAGAGACCCTGAAACAGGGGAGCAGTTCTTC. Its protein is CSARDPETGEQFF.

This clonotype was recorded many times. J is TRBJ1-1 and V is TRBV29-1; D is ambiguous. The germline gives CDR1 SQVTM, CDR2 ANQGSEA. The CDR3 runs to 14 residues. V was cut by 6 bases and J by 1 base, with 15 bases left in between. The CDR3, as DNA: TGCAGCGTAGCGAGGATACAAAAGAACACTGAAGCTTTCTTT. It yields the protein CSVARIQKNTEAFF. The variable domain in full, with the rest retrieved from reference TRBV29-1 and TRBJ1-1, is SAVISQKPSRDICQRGTSLTIQCQVDSQVTMMFWYRQQPGQSLTLIATANQGSEATYESGFVIDKFPISRPNLTFSTLTVSNMSPEDSSIYLCSVARIQKNTEAFFGQGTRLTVV.

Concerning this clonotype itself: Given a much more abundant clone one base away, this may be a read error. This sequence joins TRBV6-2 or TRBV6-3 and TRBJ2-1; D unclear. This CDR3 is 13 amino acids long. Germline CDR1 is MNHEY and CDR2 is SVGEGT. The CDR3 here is CASGYGDYNEQFF. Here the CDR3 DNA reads TGTGCCAGCGGTTATGGTGACTACAATGAGCAGTTCTTC.

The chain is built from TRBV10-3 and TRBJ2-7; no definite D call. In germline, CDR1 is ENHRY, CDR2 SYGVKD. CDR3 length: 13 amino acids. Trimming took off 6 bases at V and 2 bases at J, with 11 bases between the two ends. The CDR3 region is CAIRGVGTYEQYF. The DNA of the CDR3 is TGTGCCATCAGGGGTGTCGGTACCTACGAGCAGTACTTC.

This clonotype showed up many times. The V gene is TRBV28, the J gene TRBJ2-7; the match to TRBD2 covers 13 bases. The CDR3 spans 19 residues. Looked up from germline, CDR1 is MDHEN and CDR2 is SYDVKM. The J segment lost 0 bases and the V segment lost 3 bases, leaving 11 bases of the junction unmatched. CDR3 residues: CASSFMRLAGGESSYEQYF. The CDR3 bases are TGTGCCAGCAGTTTTATGAGACTAGCGGGAGGAGAGTCCTCCTACGAGCAGTACTTC.

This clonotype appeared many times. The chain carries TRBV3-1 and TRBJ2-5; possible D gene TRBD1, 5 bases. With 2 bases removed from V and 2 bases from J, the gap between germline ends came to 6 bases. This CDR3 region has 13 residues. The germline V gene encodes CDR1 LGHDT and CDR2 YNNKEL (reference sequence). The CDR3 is CASSQKGQETQYF. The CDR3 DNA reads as TGTGCCAGCAGCCAAAAGGGGCAAGAGACCCAGTACTTC.

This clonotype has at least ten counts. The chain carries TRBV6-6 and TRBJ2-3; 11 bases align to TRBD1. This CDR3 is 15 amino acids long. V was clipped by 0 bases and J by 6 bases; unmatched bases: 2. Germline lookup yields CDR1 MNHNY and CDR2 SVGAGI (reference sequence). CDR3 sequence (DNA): TGTGCCAGCAGTTACTCGGGACAGGGGGTGGATACGCAGTATTTT. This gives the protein CASSYSGQGVDTQYF.

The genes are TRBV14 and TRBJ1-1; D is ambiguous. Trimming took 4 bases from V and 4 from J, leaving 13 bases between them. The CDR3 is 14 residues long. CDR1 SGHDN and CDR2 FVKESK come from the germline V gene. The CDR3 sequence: CASSRIASSTEAFF. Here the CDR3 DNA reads TGTGCCAGCAGCCGGATCGCGTCGAGCACTGAAGCTTTCTTT.

CDR3 nucleotides: TGTGCCAGCAGCTCCCCGGGAGGGGGTCATTCACCCCTCCACTTT. Amino acid sequence: CASSSPGGGHSPLHF. This rearrangement joins TRBV7-2 to TRBJ1-6; tentatively, D is TRBD1 (6 bases). Trimming removed 4 bases at V and 8 bases at J, with 15 bases between. This CDR3 has 15 amino acids. Germline assignment: CDR1 SGHTA and CDR2 FQGNSA.

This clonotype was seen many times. This chain's CDR3 is CASSSGQGGNEQFF. As DNA, the CDR3 is TGCGCCAGCAGCTCAGGACAGGGTGGCAATGAGCAGTTCTTC. This chain links TRBV5-1 with TRBJ2-1, with 8 bases aligning to TRBD1. The CDR3 covers 14 residues. Germline CDR1 and CDR2: SGHRS and YFSETQ. V lost 3 bases and J lost 6; bases outside the gene matches: 5.

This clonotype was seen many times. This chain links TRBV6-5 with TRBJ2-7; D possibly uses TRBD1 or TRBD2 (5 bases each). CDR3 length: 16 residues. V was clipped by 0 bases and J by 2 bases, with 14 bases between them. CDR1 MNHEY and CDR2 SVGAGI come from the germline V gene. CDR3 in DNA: TGTGCCAGCAGTTACTCGGGGACCCTAATCGCCTACGAGCAGTACTTC. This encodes CASSYSGTLIAYEQYF.

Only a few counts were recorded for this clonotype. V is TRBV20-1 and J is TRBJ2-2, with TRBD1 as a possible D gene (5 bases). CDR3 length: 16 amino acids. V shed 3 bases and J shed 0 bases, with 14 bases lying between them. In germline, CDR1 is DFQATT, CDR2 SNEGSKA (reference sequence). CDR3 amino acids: CSARDISNANTGELFF. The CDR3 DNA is TGCAGTGCTAGGGACATCTCCAACGCGAACACCGGGGAGCTGTTTTTT.

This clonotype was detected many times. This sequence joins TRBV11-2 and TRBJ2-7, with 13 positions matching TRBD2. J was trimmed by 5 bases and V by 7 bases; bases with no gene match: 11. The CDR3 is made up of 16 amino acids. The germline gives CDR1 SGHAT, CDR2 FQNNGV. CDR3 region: CASTSGTSGIVDEQYF. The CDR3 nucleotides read TGTGCCAGCACTAGCGGGACTAGCGGGATTGTCGACGAGCAGTACTTC.

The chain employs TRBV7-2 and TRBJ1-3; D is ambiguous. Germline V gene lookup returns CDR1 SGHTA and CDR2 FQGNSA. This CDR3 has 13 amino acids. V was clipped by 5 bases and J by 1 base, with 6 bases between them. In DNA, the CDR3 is TGTGCCAGCAGCAAAGAATCTGGAAACACCATATATTTT. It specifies CASSKESGNTIYF.

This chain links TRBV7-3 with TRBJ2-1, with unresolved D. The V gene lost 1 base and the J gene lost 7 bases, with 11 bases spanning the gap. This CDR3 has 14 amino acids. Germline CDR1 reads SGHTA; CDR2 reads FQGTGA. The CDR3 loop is CASSLIDSSNEQFF. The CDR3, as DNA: TGTGCCAGCAGCTTAATCGACTCTTCAAATGAGCAGTTCTTC.

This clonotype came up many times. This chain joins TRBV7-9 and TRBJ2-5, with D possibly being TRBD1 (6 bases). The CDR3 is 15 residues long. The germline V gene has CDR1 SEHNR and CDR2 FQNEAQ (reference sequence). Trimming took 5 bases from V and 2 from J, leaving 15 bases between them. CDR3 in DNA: TGTGCCAGCAGCGAAAAAAATAGGGGGCAAGAGACCCAGTACTTC. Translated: CASSEKNRGQETQYF.

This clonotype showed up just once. Here the CDR3 DNA reads TGCAGTGCTATTGGGGGGGGCCGGACAGATACGCAGTATTTT. As protein: CSAIGGGRTDTQYF. The genes are TRBV20-1 and TRBJ2-3, with a weak D call TRBD2 (7 bases). V shed 4 bases and J shed 3 bases, with 14 bases lying between them. Germline CDR1 DFQATT, CDR2 SNEGSKA (reference sequence). This CDR3 has 14 residues.

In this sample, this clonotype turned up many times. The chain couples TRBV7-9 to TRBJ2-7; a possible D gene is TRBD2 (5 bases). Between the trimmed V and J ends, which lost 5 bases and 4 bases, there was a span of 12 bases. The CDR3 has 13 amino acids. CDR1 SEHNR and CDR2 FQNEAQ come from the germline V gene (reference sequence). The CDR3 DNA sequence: TGTGCCAGCAGCCGTACGACGGGGTACGAGCAGTACTTC. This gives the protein CASSRTTGYEQYF.

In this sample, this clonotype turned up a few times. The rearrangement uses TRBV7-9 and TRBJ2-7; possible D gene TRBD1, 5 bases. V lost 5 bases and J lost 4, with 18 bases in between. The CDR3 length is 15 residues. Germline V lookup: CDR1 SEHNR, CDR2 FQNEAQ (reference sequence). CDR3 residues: CASSPARRGRYEQYF. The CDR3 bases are TGTGCCAGCAGCCCAGCAAGAAGGGGTCGGTACGAGCAGTACTTC.

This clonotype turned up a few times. CDR3 protein: CASSYLASGTGELFF. For the CDR3, the DNA is TGTGCCAGCAGTTACTTGGCGAGTGGGACCGGGGAGCTGTTTTTT. This rearrangement joins TRBV6-2 or TRBV6-3 to TRBJ2-2; D remains unclear. With 1 base removed from V and 5 bases from J, the gap between germline ends came to 11 bases. Germline-derived CDR1 and CDR2 are MNHEY and SVGEGT. The CDR3 loop spans 15 amino acids.

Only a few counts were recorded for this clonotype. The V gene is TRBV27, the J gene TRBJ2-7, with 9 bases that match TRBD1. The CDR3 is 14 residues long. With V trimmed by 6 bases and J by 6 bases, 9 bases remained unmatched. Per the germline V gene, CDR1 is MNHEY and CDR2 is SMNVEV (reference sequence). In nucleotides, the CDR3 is TGTGCCAGCAGAGCGACAGGGGGATCGCTCGAGCAGTACTTC. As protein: CASRATGGSLEQYF.

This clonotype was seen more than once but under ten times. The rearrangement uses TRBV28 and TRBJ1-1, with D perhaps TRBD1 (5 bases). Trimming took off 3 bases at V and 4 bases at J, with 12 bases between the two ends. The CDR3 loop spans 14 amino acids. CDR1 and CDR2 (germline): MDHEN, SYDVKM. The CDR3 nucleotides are TGTGCCAGCAGTTTTGGGACGTTACTCACTGAAGCTTTCTTT. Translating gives CASSFGTLLTEAFF.

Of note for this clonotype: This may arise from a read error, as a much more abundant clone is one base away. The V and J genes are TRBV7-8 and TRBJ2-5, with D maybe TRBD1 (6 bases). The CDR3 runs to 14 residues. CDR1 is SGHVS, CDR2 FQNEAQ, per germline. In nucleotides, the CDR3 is TGTGCCAGCAGCTTAGCGGGACAAGTGGGGACCCGGTACTTC. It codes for CASSLAGQVGTRYF.

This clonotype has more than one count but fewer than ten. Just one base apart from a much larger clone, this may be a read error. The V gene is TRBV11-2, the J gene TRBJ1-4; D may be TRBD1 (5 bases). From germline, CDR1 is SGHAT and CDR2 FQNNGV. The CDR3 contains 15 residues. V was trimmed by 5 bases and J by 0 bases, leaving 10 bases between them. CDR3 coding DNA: TGTGCCAGCAGCCCGGCAGGGTCAACTAATGAAAAACTGTTTTTT. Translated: CASSPAGSTNEKLFF.

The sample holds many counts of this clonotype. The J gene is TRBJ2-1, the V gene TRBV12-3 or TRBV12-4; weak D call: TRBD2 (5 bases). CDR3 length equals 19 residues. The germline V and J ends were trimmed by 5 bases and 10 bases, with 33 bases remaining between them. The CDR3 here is CASSPPPHTWQRSFEEQFF. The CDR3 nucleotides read TGTGCCAGCAGTCCCCCCCCCCACACGTGGCAGCGGAGTTTTGAGGAGCAGTTCTTC.

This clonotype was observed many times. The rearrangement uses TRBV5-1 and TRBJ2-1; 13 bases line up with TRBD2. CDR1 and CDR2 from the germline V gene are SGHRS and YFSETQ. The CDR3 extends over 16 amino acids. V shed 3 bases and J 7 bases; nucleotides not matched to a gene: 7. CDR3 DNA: TGCGCCAGCAGCTCAAGGACTAGCGGGAGCGGGAATGAGCAGTTCTTC. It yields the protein CASSSRTSGSGNEQFF.